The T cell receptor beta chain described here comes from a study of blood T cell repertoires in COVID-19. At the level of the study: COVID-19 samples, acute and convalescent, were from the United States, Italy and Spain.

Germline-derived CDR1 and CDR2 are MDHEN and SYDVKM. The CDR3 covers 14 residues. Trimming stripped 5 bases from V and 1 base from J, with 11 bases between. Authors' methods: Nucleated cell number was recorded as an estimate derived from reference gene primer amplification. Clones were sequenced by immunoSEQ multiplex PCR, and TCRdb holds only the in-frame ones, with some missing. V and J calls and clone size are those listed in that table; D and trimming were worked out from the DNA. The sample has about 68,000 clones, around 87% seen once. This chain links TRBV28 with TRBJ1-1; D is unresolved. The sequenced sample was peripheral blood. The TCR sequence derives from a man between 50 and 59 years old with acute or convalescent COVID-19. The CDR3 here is CASSLPQWNTEAFF. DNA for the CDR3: TGTGCCAGCAGTCTACCCCAATGGAACACTGAAGCTTTCTTT. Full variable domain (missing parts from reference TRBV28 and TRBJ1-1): DVKVTQSSRYLVKRTGEKVFLECVQDMDHENMFWYRQDPGLGLRLIYFSYDVKMKEKGDIPEGYSVSREKKERFSLILESASTNQTSMYLCASSLPQWNTEAFFGQGTRLTVV.